This note documents a single T cell receptor beta chain sequence. Its antigen is not yet known. Base quality data are lacking; no much larger clone is found one base away. The data were taken from a study of T cell changes during pregnancy in multiple sclerosis (dated by TCRdb to between 2018 and 2021). About the full investigation: Changes in the T cell repertoire over the course of pregnancy were examined in this study in women with multiple sclerosis.

The CDR3 sequence holds 17 residues, the cysteine and phenylalanine included. Only the CDR3 region is kept as DNA, spanning 51 bases read in frame from base 1. Relative to germline, V is missing 1 base and J is missing 1 base, with 4 bases of the junction outside any gene match. From a lookup of the germline V gene (reference sequence), CDR1 and CDR2 are LNHNV and YYDKDF. Library construction relied on the immunoSEQ multiplex PCR assay. As stored in TCRdb, this immuneACCESS dataset retains in-frame rearrangements with V and J assigned. A fraction of the clones does not appear; measured against another copy, unresolved V genes explain less than half of the discrepancy, and the remainder lacks a known reason. The sample profile shows under 110,000 clones; roughly 89% of them were found once. Roughly 1.6% of the sample is held by the ten biggest clonotypes.

The specimen comprised peripheral blood, sampled before pregnancy. The rearranged chain carries TRBV15 and TRBJ2-6; 7 central nucleotides agree with TRBD2. This sequence originates from a female donor with multiple sclerosis, enrolled in a pregnancy study. The nucleotide sequence is given as TGTGCCACCAGCAGAGTGGGGGGGAAGTCTGGGGCCAACGTCCTGACTTTC. It translates to CATSRVGGKSGANVLTF.